The present entry profiles one TCR beta chain with its context. Its antigen is unidentified. The CDR3 covers 15 residues. Germline-derived CDR1 and CDR2 are LNHNV and YYDKDF (reference sequence). V lost 3 bases and J lost 4; bases outside the gene matches: 7. The method was immunoSEQ multiplex PCR; TCRdb's version includes in-frame clones alone and lacks a portion of them. There are approximately 65,000 clones in the sample; roughly 91% occur only once, and about 0.37% lies in the top ten. These data are taken from a study of OX40 agonist ivuxolimab in advanced cancers. Overall study results and limits: On average, CD8+ T cells had more expanded clones than CD4+.

The chain has TRBV15 and TRBJ1-1; TRBD1 aligns across 8 bases. The input for sequencing was CD4+ or CD8+ T cells sorted from blood, taken in a trial of the OX40 agonist ivuxolimab. This receptor was obtained from an adult with an advanced solid tumor such as melanoma, head and neck, liver or kidney cancer. CDR3 sequence reads: CATSRGGTGSTEAFF. The CDR3 DNA sequence: TGTGCCACCAGCAGGGGTGGGACAGGCAGCACTGAAGCTTTCTTT.